Following are 12 T cell receptor beta chains from one sample sequenced in a study of shared clonotypes between healthy human individuals. Produced via immunoSEQ multiplex PCR; TCRdb's table is partial and in-frame only. The sample yields approximately 1.5 million clones, less than 99% seen once. Sequenced input: naive CD4+ T cells sorted from blood. The subset here: CD45RA+ positively selected. Receptors were obtained from a man aged 25 to 40 in good health.

The rearrangement joins TRBV19 to TRBJ1-5; D is unclear. This CDR3 has 15 residues. Germline values: CDR1 LNHDA, CDR2 SQIVND (reference sequence). The V gene lost 1 base and the J gene lost 0 bases, with 7 bases spanning the gap. CDR3 residues: CASSIVDLSNQPQHF. The CDR3, as DNA: TGTGCCAGTAGTATAGTGGACCTTAGCAATCAGCCCCAGCATTTT.

Note on this clone: Other DNA sequences in this specimen translate into the identical CDR3. The rearrangement uses TRBV9 and TRBJ2-7, with 10 bases aligning to TRBD2. In germline, CDR1 is SGDLS, CDR2 YYNGEE. V trimming: 4 bases; J trimming: 2 bases; junction bases outside the gene matches: 6. The CDR3 is 15 residues long. The CDR3 DNA follows: TGTGCCAGCAGCTCCCGGACTAGCGGCACCTACGAGCAGTACTTC. It specifies CASSSRTSGTYEQYF. The whole variable domain, remainder taken from reference TRBV9 and TRBJ2-7, is DSGVTQTPKHLITATGQRVTLRCSPRSGDLSVYWYQQSLDQGLQFLIQYYNGEERAKGNILERFSAQQFPDLHSELNLSSLELGDSALYFCASSSRTSGTYEQYFGPGTRLTVT.

This chain joins TRBV5-4 and TRBJ2-5, with TRBD1 matching over 10 bases. V shed 7 bases, J shed 9 bases, and the junction held 6 bases outside the gene matches. In germline, CDR1 is SGHNT, CDR2 YYREEE (reference sequence). The CDR3 covers 12 residues. In DNA form, the CDR3 reads TGTGCCAGCGGGGGACAGGGGTTGGCCCAGTACTTC. Translating it yields CASGGQGLAQYF.

V usage is TRBV2 and J usage is TRBJ2-2; possible D gene TRBD2, 5 bases. Trimming cost V 3 bases and J 7 bases, with 9 bases left between them. Germline V gene sequence: CDR1 SNHLY, CDR2 FYNNEI. This CDR3 is built from 13 residues. The CDR3 nucleotides read TGTGCCAGCAGTGATAATAGCGTCGGGGAGCTGTTTTTT. It codes for CASSDNSVGELFF.

The rearrangement links TRBV5-1 to TRBJ2-3, with 12 nucleotides matching TRBD2. The CDR3 is made up of 17 amino acids. J was trimmed by 4 bases and V by 3 bases; bases with no gene match: 9. Germline V gene lookup returns CDR1 SGHRS and CDR2 YFSETQ. CDR3 coding DNA: TGCGCCAGCAGCTCGCAACTAGCGGGAGGAGGGGCAGATACGCAGTATTTT. It is translated as CASSSQLAGGGADTQYF.

This sequence joins TRBV10-1 and TRBJ2-7; D call uncertain. Trimming shortened V by 0 bases and J by 2 bases, and 14 bases separated the two germline ends. Germline V gives CDR1 WNHNN, CDR2 SYGVQD (reference sequence). This CDR3 has 16 amino acids. CDR3 amino acids: CASSESLGSSTYEQYF. The CDR3 bases are TGCGCCAGCAGTGAGTCCTTGGGGTCGTCTACCTACGAGCAGTACTTC.

In this sample, this clone turned up a few times. Other DNA sequences within the sample encode an identical CDR3. CDR3 DNA sequence: TGTGCCAGCAGCCCGAGCTCCTACGAGCAGTACTTC. This encodes CASSPSSYEQYF. The V and J genes are TRBV7-2 and TRBJ2-7; D gene uncertain. The ends were cut back, 5 bases at V and 0 bases at J, with 5 bases in the middle. The CDR3 sequence is 12 residues long. Germline assignment: CDR1 SGHTA and CDR2 FQGNSA.

The chain carries TRBV9 and TRBJ2-5; D possibly corresponds to TRBD2 (6 bases). Looked up from germline, CDR1 is SGDLS and CDR2 is YYNGEE. The CDR3 runs 16 residues. V lost 2 bases, J lost 5 bases, and 19 bases lay in between. The CDR3 coding sequence is TGTGCCAGCAGCGTGCGCTTGGGACTCCTGGGGGAGACCCAGTACTTC. This sequence encodes CASSVRLGLLGETQYF.

This chain joins TRBV18 and TRBJ1-1; D gene unclear. The CDR3 runs to 15 residues. V shed 3 bases and J shed 0 bases, with 11 bases lying between them. Germline V gene sequence: CDR1 KGHSH, CDR2 LQKENI. In nucleotides, the CDR3 is TGTGCCAGCTCACCGGGTCCACAGTTGAACACTGAAGCTTTCTTT. It codes for CASSPGPQLNTEAFF.

Of note for this clone: The same CDR3 also results from other DNA sequences found in this sample. The rearrangement joins TRBV7-9 to TRBJ2-1; D is unresolved. This CDR3 has 14 residues. V lost 1 base to trimming and J lost 3 bases, with 7 bases between them. Germline lookup yields CDR1 SEHNR and CDR2 FQNEAQ (reference sequence). The CDR3, as DNA: TGTGCCAGCAGCTTAGGCAGCAGCTACAATGAGCAGTTCTTC. As protein: CASSLGSSYNEQFF.

This sequence joins TRBV19 and TRBJ1-5, with 8 bases matching TRBD1. This CDR3 spans 15 amino acids. The ends lost 6 bases at V and 4 bases at J; junction bases unmatched: 8. From germline, CDR1 is LNHDA and CDR2 SQIVND (reference sequence). This CDR3 is CASRRGTGRNQPQHF. The CDR3 nucleotides read TGTGCCAGTAGAAGGGGGACAGGTCGTAATCAGCCCCAGCATTTT.

The gene calls are TRBV5-1 and TRBJ2-6; 8 positions match TRBD1. CDR3 length: 16 residues. After removal of 4 bases from V and 4 bases from J, the junction contained 7 bases not matched to a gene. Germline CDR1 is SGHRS and CDR2 is YFSETQ. The CDR3: CASSQGASAGANVLTF. CDR3 bases: TGCGCCAGCAGCCAGGGGGCGTCCGCCGGGGCCAACGTCCTGACTTTC. Combining the CDR3 with reference TRBV5-1 and TRBJ2-6 gives the whole variable domain KAGVTQTPRYLIKTRGQQVTLSCSPISGHRSVSWYQQTPGQGLQFLFEYFSETQRNKGNFPGRFSGRQFSNSRSEMNVSTLELGDSALYLCASSQGASAGANVLTFGAGSRLTVL.